The clone carrying this T cell receptor beta chain was seen more than once but under ten times. Antigen unknown. These data belong to a study of PD-1 blockade in classical Hodgkin lymphoma. Findings and limits, study-wide: The causes of the repertoire differences, possibly disease activity or prior therapy, remain undefined. Researchers reported that CD4+ TCR diversity, though not CD8+, rose significantly by C4D1. Reports described newly diagnosed patients as having lower baseline TCR diversity than healthy donors.

CDR3 length: 13 amino acids. Germline CDR1 is SGHDN and CDR2 is FVKESK. Trimming cost V 3 bases and J 4 bases, with 6 bases left between them. Sequenced by immunoSEQ multiplex PCR; TCRdb stores in-frame clones only, minus some. The sample carries some 15,000 clones, around 88% recorded once. After autologous stem cell transplantation all patients relapsed, and prior brentuximab vedotin exposure differed between cohorts. The material sequenced was peripheral blood mononuclear cells (PBMCs), taken before the second cycle of nivolumab. The receptor's source is a human donor with classical Hodgkin lymphoma. The chain uses TRBV14 and TRBJ1-4; no firm D call. The CDR3: CASSQGLNEKLFF. DNA for the CDR3: TGTGCCAGCAGCCAGGGCCTTAATGAAAAACTGTTTTTT.